Listed below are T cell receptor beta chains from one sample, sequenced in a study of blood T cell repertoires in COVID-19. Profiled with immunoSEQ multiplex PCR; TCRdb holds only in-frame clones, not every one. The table lists about 79,000 clones, more than 85% of them singletons. Input material: peripheral blood. The receptors come from a man aged 70-80 years with active or convalescent COVID-19. Both conserved end residues are part of each CDR3. The order of the fields is D gene, J gene, clone size, V gene, CDR3 protein, CDR3 DNA. The D gene is left open where the match is weak. A clone size is listed for some rows: how often the clone was seen (once, few, many), or a class if it is expanded.

. | TRBJ1-6 | . | TRBV2 | CASSERGGSYNSPLHF | TGTGCCAGCAGTGAAAGGGGGGGCTCCTATAATTCACCCCTCCACTTT
TRBD2 | TRBJ2-7 | . | TRBV5-1 | CASSLLPSSGGAYEQYF | TGCGCCAGCAGCCTATTACCCTCTAGCGGGGGGGCGTACGAGCAGTACTTC
TRBD1 | TRBJ2-3 | . | TRBV5-4 | CASSWTGSTDTQYF | TGTGCCAGCAGCTGGACAGGAAGCACAGATACGCAGTATTTT
. | TRBJ2-1 | . | TRBV18 | CASSPPQGGTEQFF | TGTGCCAGCTCACCACCCCAGGGGGGCACTGAGCAGTTCTTC
. | TRBJ2-6 | . | TRBV7-3 | CASSLTRESGANVLTF | TGTGCCAGCAGCTTGACGAGGGAATCCGGGGCCAACGTCCTGACTTTC
TRBD1 | TRBJ1-2 | . | TRBV15 | CATSSTRQGYGYTF | TGTGCCACCAGCAGTACAAGACAGGGGTATGGCTACACCTTC
. | TRBJ1-5 | . | TRBV4-3 | CASSQADNGPQHF | TGCGCCAGCAGCCAAGCAGACAATGGGCCCCAGCATTTT
. | TRBJ2-5 | . | TRBV19 | CASSTGKKETQYF | TGTGCCAGTAGTACCGGGAAGAAAGAGACCCAGTACTTC
TRBD1 | TRBJ1-1 | once | TRBV18 | CASSLGQENTEAFF | TGTGCCAGCTCACTCGGACAGGAGAACACTGAAGCTTTCTTT
. | TRBJ2-1 | . | TRBV15 | CATSRDRGSGGFF | TGTGCCACCAGCAGAGATCGGGGTAGTGGTGGGTTCTTC
TRBD1 | TRBJ1-3 | few | TRBV7-9 | CASSSDRGSGNTIYF | TGTGCCAGCAGCTCTGACAGGGGCTCGGGAAACACCATATATTTT
TRBD2 | TRBJ2-1 | . | TRBV3-1/TRBV3-2 | CASSQDLRSGSRNEQFF | TGTGCCAGCAGCCAAGATTTGCGCAGCGGGAGCCGAAATGAGCAGTTCTTC
TRBD1 | TRBJ1-4 | . | TRBV28 | CASSLQGATNEKLFF | TGTGCCAGCAGTTTACAGGGGGCAACTAATGAAAAACTGTTTTTT
. | TRBJ1-1 | . | TRBV19 | CASSAGRGGYENTEAFF | TGTGCCAGTAGCGCCGGGCGGGGGGGTTATGAGAACACTGAAGCTTTCTTT
. | TRBJ2-3 | once | TRBV3-1/TRBV3-2 | CASSQSGRESTQYF | TGTGCCAGCAGCCAATCGGGGCGGGAATCTACGCAGTATTTT